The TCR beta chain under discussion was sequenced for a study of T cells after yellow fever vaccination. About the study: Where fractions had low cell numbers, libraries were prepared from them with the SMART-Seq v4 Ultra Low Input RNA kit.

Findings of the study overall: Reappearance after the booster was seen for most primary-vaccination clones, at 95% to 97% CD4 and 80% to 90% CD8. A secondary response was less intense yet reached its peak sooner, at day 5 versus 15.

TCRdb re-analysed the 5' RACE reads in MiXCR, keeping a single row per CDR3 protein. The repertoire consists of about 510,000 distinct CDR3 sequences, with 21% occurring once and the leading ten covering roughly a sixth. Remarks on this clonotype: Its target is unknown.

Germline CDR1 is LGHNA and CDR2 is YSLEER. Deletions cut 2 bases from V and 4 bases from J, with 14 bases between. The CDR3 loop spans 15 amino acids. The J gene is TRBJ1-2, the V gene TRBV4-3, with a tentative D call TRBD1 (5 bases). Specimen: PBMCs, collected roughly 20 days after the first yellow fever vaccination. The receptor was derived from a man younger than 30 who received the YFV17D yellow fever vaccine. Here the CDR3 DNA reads TGCGCCAGCAGCCAATGGGGCTATCCCACCTATGGCTACACCTTC. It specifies CASSQWGYPTYGYTF.